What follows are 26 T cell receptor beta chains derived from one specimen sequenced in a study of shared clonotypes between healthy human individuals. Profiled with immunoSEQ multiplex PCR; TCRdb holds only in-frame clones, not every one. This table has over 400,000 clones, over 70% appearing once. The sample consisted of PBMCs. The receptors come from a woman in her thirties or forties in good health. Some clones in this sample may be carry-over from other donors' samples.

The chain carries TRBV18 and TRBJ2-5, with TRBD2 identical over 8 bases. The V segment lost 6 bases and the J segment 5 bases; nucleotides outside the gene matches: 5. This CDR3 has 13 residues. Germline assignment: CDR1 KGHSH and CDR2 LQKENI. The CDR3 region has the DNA TGTGCCAGCTCGCTGACTAGCGTGGAGACCCAGTACTTC. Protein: CASSLTSVETQYF.

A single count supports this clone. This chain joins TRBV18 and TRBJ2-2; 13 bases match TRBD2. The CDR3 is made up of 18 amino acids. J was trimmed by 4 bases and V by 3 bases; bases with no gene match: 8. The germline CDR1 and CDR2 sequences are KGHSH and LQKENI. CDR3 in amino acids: CASSPRTSGSGGTGELFF. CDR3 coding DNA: TGTGCCAGCTCACCTCGGACTAGCGGGAGCGGAGGCACCGGGGAGCTGTTTTTT.

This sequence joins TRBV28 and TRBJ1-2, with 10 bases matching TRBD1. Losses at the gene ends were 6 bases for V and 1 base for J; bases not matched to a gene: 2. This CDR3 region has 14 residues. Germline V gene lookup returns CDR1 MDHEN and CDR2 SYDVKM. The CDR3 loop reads CASSDRGHNYGYTF. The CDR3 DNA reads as TGTGCCAGCAGCGACAGGGGGCATAACTATGGCTACACCTTC.

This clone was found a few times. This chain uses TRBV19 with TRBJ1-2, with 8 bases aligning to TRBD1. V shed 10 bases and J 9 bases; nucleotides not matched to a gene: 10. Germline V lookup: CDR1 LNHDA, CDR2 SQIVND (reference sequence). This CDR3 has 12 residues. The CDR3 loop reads CATKGQDGSYTF. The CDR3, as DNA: TGTGCCACCAAGGGACAGGATGGGAGCTACACCTTC.

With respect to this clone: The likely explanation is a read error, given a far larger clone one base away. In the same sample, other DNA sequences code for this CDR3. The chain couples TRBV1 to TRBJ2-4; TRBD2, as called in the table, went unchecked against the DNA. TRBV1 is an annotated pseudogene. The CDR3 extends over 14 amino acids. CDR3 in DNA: TGCACCAGTAGCCCGAGAGGGTTAAAAAACATTCAGTACTTC. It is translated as CTSSPRGLKNIQYF.

This chain's CDR3 is CASSTRDRGLGGYTF. The CDR3 DNA sequence: TGTGCCAGCAGTACCCGGGACAGGGGGCTTGGTGGCTACACCTTC. This chain connects TRBV6-5 to TRBJ1-2; 12 bases align to TRBD1. V lost 5 bases, J lost 7 bases, and 8 bases stayed unmatched. Germline V gene lookup returns CDR1 MNHEY and CDR2 SVGAGI. This CDR3 contains 15 residues.

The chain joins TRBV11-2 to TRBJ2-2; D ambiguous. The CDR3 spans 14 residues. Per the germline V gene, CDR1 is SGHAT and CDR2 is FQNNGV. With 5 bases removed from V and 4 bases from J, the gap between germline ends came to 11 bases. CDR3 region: CASSLRARTGELFF. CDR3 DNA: TGTGCCAGCAGCCTACGGGCCCGCACCGGGGAGCTGTTTTTT.

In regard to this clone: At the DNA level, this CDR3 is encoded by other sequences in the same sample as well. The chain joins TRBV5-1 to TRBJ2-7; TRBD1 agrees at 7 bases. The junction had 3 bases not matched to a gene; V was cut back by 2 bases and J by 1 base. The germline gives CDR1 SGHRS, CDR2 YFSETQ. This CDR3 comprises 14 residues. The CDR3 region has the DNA TGCGCCAGCAGCTTCGACAGGGCTTCCTACGAGCAGTACTTC. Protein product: CASSFDRASYEQYF.

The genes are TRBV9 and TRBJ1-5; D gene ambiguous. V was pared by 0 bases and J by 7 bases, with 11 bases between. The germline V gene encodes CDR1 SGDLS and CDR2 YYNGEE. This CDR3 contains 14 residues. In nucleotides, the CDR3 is TGTGCCAGCAGCGTAGAGGCGGGTAAGCAGCCCCAGCATTTT. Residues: CASSVEAGKQPQHF. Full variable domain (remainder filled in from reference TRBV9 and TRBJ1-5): DSGVTQTPKHLITATGQRVTLRCSPRSGDLSVYWYQQSLDQGLQFLIQYYNGEERAKGNILERFSAQQFPDLHSELNLSSLELGDSALYFCASSVEAGKQPQHFGDGTRLSIL.

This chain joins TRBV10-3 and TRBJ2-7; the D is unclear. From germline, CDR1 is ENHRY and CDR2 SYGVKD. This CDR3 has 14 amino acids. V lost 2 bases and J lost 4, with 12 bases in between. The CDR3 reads CAISEEQNQYEQYF. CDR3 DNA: TGTGCCATCAGTGAGGAGCAGAATCAATACGAGCAGTACTTC.

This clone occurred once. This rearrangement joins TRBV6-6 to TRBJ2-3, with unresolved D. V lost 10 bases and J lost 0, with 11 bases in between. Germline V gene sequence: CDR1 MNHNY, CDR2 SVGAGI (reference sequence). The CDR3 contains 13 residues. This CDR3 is CATSPVSTDTQYF. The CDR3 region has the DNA TGTGCCACCTCCCCGGTTAGCACAGATACGCAGTATTTT.

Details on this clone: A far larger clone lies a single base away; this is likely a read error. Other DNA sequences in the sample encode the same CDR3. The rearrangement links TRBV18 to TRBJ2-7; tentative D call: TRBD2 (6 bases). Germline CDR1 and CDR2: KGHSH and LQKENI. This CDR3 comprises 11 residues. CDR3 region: CASSGSGEQYF. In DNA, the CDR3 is TGTGCTAGCTCAGGTAGCGGCGAGCAGTACTTC.

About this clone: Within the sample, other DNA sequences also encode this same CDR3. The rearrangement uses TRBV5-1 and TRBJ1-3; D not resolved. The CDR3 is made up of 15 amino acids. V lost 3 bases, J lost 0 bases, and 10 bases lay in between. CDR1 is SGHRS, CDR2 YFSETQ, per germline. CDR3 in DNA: TGCGCCAGCAGCTCCACGGGGAGCTCTGGAAACACCATATATTTT. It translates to CASSSTGSSGNTIYF.

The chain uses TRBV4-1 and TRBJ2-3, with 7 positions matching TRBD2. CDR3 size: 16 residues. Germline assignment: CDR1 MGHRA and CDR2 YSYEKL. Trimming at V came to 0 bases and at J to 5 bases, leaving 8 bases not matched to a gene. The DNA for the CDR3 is TGCGCCAGCAGCCAAGACCCCGGACTAGGAGGAGATACGCAGTATTTT. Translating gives CASSQDPGLGGDTQYF.

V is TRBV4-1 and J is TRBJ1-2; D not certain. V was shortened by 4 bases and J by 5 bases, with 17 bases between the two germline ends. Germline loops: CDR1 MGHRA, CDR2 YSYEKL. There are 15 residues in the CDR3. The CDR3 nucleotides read TGCGCCAGCAGCCCAGGCACGACCGCCAGTTATGGCTACACCTTC. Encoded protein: CASSPGTTASYGYTF.

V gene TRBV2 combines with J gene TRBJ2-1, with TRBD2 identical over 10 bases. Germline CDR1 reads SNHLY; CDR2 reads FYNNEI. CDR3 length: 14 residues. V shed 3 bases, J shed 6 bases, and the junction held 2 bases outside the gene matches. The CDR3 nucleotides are TGTGCCAGCAGTGAGGGGACTAGCGCCAATGAGCAGTTCTTC. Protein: CASSEGTSANEQFF.

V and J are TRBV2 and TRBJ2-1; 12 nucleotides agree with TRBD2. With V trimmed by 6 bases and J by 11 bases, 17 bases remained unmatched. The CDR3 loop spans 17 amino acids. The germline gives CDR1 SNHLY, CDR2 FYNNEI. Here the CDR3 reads CASRSRAVGTSGLKQFF. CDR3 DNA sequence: TGTGCCAGCAGATCGAGGGCAGTCGGGACTAGCGGGTTGAAGCAGTTCTTC.

In nucleotides, the CDR3 is TGTGCCAGCAGTTTATCGGGGGCAGACGGAAACACCATATATTTT. It encodes CASSLSGADGNTIYF. The chain recombines TRBV28 with TRBJ1-3; D perhaps matches TRBD1 (6 bases). The V end was cut by 1 base, the J end by 4 bases, with 11 bases between. Germline assignment: CDR1 MDHEN and CDR2 SYDVKM. This CDR3 has 15 residues.

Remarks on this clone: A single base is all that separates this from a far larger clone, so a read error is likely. For the CDR3, the DNA is TGCGCCAGCAGCTCGGTCGGGGGCACTGAAGCTTTCTTT. Its protein product is CASSSVGGTEAFF. The gene calls are TRBV5-1 and TRBJ1-1, with D perhaps matching TRBD1 (5 bases). The germline CDR1 and CDR2 sequences are SGHRS and YFSETQ. Trimming removed 3 bases from V and 4 bases from J, with 10 bases in between. The CDR3 is made up of 13 amino acids.

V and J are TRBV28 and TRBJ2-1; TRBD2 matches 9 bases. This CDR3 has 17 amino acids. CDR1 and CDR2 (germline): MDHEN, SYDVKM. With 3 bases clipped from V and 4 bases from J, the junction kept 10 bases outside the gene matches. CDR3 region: CASSFAGGRVAYNEQFF. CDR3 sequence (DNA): TGTGCCAGCAGTTTTGCTGGCGGGAGGGTTGCTTACAATGAGCAGTTCTTC.

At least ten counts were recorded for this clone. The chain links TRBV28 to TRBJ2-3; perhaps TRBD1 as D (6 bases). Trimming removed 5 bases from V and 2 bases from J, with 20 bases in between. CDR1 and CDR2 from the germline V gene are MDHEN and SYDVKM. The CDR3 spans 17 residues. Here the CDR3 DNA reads TGTGCCAGCAGTCCCAAATTCAGGGGCTATTTCACAGATACGCAGTATTTT. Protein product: CASSPKFRGYFTDTQYF. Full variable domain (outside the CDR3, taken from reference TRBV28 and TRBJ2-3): DVKVTQSSRYLVKRTGEKVFLECVQDMDHENMFWYRQDPGLGLRLIYFSYDVKMKEKGDIPEGYSVSREKKERFSLILESASTNQTSMYLCASSPKFRGYFTDTQYFGPGTRLTVL.

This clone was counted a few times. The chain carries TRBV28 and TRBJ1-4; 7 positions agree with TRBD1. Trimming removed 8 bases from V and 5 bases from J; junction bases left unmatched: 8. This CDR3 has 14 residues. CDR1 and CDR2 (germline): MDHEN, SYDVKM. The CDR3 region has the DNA TGTGCCAGCTCCAGGGGACAGAAAAATGAAAAACTGTTTTTT. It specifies CASSRGQKNEKLFF.

CDR3 amino acids: CASSSGQGFYEQYF. CDR3 DNA: TGTGCCAGCAGTTCCGGACAGGGGTTCTACGAGCAGTACTTC. The V gene is TRBV6-6, the J gene TRBJ2-7; 9 bases are a match to TRBD1. Germline values: CDR1 MNHNY, CDR2 SVGAGI (reference sequence). Trimming removed 4 bases from V and 3 bases from J; junction bases left unmatched: 4. The CDR3 length is 14 residues.

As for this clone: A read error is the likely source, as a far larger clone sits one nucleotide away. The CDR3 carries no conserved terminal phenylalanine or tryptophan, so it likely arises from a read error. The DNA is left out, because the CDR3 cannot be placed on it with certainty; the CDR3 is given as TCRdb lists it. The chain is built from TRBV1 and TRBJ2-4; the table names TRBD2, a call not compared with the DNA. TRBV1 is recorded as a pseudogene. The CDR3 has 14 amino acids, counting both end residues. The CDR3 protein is CTSSPRGLKNIQYY.

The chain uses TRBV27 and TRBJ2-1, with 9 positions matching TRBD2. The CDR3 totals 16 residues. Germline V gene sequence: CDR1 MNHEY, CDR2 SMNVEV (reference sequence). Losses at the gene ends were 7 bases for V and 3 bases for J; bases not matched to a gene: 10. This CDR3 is CASIPISGSVYNEQFF. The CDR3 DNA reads TGTGCCAGCATCCCAATTAGCGGGAGCGTCTACAATGAGCAGTTCTTC.

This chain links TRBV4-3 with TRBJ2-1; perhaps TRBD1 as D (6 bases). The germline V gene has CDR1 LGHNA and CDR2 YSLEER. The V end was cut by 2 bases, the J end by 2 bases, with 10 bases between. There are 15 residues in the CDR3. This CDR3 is CASSQQSGAYNEQFF. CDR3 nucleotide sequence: TGCGCCAGCAGCCAACAGTCAGGGGCCTACAATGAGCAGTTCTTC.